The entry that follows covers one T cell receptor beta chain sequence. The sample originates from a study of blood T cells in healthy people across ages. A second PCR of about 7 to 12 cycles used a sample-barcoded 5' primer and a J-beta primer mix. Carrying 12 random nucleotides, a template-switch adaptor labeled each individual cDNA molecule. TCRdb independently ran MiXCR on the 5' RACE reads; one entry per CDR3 protein. The sample yields roughly 1,000,000 distinct CDR3 sequences, under 30% seen once. This CDR3 has 15 amino acids. V shed 5 bases and J shed 7 bases, with 20 bases lying between them. Germline V CDR1 and CDR2: SGHVS, FQNEAQ. The same specimen was also included in a second study, on T cells of mothers and their children.

The chain recombines TRBV7-8 with TRBJ2-5; D is perhaps TRBD1 (6 bases). Sequenced input: blood. This receptor was obtained from a girl aged 2 to 9 in good health. The CDR3 nucleotides read TGTGCCAGCAGCCACAGGGATTCAAGATGGGGGACCCAGTACTTC. Protein sequence: CASSHRDSRWGTQYF.